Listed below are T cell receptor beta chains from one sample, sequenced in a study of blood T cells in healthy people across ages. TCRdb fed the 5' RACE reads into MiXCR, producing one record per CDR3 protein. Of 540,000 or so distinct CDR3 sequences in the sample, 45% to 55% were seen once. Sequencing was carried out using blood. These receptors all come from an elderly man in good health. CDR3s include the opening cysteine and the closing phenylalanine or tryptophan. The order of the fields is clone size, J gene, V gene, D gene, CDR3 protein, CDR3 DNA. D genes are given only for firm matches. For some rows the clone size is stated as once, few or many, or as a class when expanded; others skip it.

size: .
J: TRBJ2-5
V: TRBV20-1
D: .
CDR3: CSASPDATPGETQYF
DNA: TGCAGTGCTAGTCCGGACGCCACCCCGGGCGAGACCCAGTACTTC

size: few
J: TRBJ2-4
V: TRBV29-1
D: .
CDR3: CSGLLAKNIQYF
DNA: TGCAGCGGACTGTTAGCCAAAAACATTCAGTACTTC

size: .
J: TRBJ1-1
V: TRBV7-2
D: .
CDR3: CASSLINTEAFF
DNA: TGTGCCAGCAGCTTAATTAACACTGAAGCTTTCTTT

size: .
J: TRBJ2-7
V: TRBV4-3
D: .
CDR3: CASSQDLGTASYEQYF
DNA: TGCGCCAGCAGCCAAGATCTAGGGACGGCTTCCTACGAGCAGTACTTC

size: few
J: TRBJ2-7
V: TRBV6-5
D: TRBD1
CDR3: CASSLAQGVRYEQYF
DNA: TGTGCCAGCAGTTTGGCCCAGGGGGTAAGGTACGAGCAGTACTTC

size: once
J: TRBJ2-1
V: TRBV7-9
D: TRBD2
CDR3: CASINPLGLAGSNEQFF
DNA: TGTGCCAGCATCAACCCCCTAGGACTAGCGGGATCCAATGAGCAGTTCTTC

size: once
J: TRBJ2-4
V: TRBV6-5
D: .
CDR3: CASSYKTGKNIQYF
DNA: TGTGCCAGCAGTTACAAGACAGGAAAAAACATTCAGTACTTC

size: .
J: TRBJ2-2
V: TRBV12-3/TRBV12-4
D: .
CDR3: CASSLQGPGELFF
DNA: TGTGCCAGCAGTCTACAGGGTCCCGGGGAGCTGTTTTTT

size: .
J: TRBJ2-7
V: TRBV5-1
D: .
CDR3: CASSQPQASEQYF
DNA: TGCGCCAGCAGCCAACCACAGGCATCCGAGCAGTACTTC

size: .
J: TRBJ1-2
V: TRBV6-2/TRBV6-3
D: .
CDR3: CASSYGGGGHGYTF
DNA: TGTGCCAGCAGTTACGGAGGAGGGGGGCATGGCTACACCTTC

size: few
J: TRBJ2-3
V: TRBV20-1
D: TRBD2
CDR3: CSASPGLGGDTQYF
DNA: TGCAGTGCTAGTCCCGGACTAGGAGGAGATACGCAGTATTTT

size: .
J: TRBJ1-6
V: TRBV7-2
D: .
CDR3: CASSTLPGANSPLHF
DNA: TGTGCCAGCAGCACCCTGCCCGGGGCTAATTCACCCCTCCACTTT

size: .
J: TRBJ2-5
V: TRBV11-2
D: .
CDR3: CASSTRTHQETQYF
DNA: TGTGCCAGCAGCACCCGGACTCACCAAGAGACCCAGTACTTC

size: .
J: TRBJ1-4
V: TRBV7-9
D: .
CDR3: CASSLDSLQGEKLFF
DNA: TGTGCCAGCAGCTTAGACAGTCTCCAGGGTGAAAAACTGTTTTTT

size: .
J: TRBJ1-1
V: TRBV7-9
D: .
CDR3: CASSLFGTLEAFF
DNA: TGTGCCAGCAGCTTATTCGGGACACTTGAAGCTTTCTTT

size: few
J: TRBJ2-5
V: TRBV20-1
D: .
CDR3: CSADALRYETQYF
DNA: TGCAGTGCCGACGCTCTTAGGTACGAGACCCAGTACTTC

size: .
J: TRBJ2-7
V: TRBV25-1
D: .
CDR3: CASSRQGYNEQYF
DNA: TGTGCCAGCAGTAGGCAGGGCTACAATGAGCAGTACTTC

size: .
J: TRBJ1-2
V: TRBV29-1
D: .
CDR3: CSVEEGGGGYGYTF
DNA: TGCAGCGTTGAAGAAGGAGGGGGGGGATATGGCTACACCTTC

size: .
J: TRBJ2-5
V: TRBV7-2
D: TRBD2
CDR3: CASSWTGGTQYF
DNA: TGTGCCAGCAGCTGGACGGGGGGGACCCAGTACTTC

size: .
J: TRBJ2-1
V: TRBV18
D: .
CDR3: CASSPMGSSYNEQFF
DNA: TGTGCCAGCTCACCTATGGGCAGCTCCTACAATGAGCAGTTCTTC

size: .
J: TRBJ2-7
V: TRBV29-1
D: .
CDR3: CSAPRGPSYEQYF
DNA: TGCAGCGCTCCCAGGGGCCCCTCCTACGAGCAGTACTTC

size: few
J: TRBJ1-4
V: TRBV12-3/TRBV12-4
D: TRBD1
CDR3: CASSWGQSGTEKLFF
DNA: TGTGCCAGCAGTTGGGGACAGTCGGGGACTGAAAAACTGTTTTTT

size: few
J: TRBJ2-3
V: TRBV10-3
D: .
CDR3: CAIIEENTSTDTQYF
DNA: TGTGCCATCATAGAAGAGAACACTAGCACAGATACGCAGTATTTT

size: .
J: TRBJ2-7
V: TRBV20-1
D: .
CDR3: CSAKDGGSYEQYF
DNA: TGCAGTGCTAAGGACGGGGGCTCCTACGAGCAGTACTTC

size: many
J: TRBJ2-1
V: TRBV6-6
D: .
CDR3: CASSYSLSSYNEQFF
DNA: TGTGCCAGCAGTTACAGCTTGAGCTCCTACAATGAGCAGTTCTTC

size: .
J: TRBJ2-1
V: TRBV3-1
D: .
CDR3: CASSQGADAYNEQFF
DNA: TGTGCCAGCAGCCAAGGAGCGGACGCCTACAATGAGCAGTTTTTC

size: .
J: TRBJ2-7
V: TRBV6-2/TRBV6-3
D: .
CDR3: CASRLGQFYEQYF
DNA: TGTGCCAGCAGACTCGGACAGTTCTACGAGCAGTACTTC

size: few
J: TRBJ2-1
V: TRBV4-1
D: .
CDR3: CASSQEGPADPYNEQFF
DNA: TGCGCCAGCAGCCAAGAGGGGCCAGCGGACCCCTACAATGAGCAGTTCTTC

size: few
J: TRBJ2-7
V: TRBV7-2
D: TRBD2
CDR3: CASSLASGGSPVDEQYF
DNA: TGTGCCAGCAGCTTAGCGTCGGGAGGCTCCCCCGTAGACGAGCAGTACTTC

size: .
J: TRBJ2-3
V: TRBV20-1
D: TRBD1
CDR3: CSARDSLDRGLSTDTQYF
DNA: TGCAGTGCTAGAGATTCCCTAGACAGGGGGCTGTCGACAGATACGCAGTATTTT

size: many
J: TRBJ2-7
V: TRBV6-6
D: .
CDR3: CASSYGKTGRGIEQYF
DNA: TGTGCCAGCAGTTACGGGAAGACAGGGCGGGGGATTGAGCAGTACTTC

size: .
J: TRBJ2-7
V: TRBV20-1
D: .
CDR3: CSARDTRGGDYEQYF
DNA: TGCAGTGCTAGAGATACCAGGGGGGGGGACTACGAGCAGTACTTC

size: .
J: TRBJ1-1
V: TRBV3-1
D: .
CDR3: CASSQDFGDEAFF
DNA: TGTGCCAGCAGCCAAGATTTCGGGGACGAAGCTTTCTTT

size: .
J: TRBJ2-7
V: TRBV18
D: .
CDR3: CASSPPEGQYNEQYF
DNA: TGTGCCAGCTCACCTCCCGAGGGGCAATACAATGAGCAGTACTTC

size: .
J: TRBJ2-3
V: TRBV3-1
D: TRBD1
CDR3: CASTTTLAGGTQYF
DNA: TGTGCCAGCACCACGACGCTAGCAGGGGGTACGCAGTATTTT

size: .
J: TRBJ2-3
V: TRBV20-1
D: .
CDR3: CSAVDETPSTDTQYF
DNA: TGCAGTGCCGTGGACGAGACCCCTAGCACAGATACGCAGTATTTT

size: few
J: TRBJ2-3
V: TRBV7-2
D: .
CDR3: CASSPRRVDADTQYF
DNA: TGTGCCAGCAGCCCACGTAGGGTAGACGCAGATACGCAGTATTTT

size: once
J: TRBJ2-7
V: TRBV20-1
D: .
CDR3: CSANRPTGAGLYF
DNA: TGCAGTGCTAACCGACCAACCGGTGCAGGGCTGTACTTC

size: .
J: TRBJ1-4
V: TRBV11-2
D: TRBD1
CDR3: CVSSTNRGSTNEKLFF
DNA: TGTGTCAGCAGCACCAACAGGGGTTCAACTAATGAAAAACTGTTTTTT

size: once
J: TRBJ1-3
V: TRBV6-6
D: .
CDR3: CASSYRAGTGNTIYF
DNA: TGTGCCAGCAGTTACCGGGCAGGGACTGGAAACACCATATATTTT

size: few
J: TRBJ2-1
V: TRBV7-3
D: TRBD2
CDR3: CASSLTSGTTYNEQFF
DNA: TGTGCCAGCAGTCTTACTAGCGGGACAACCTACAATGAGCAGTTCTTC

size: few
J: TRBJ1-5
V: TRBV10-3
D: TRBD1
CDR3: CAISESGTADQPQHF
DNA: TGTGCCATCAGTGAGTCGGGGACAGCTGATCAGCCCCAGCATTTT

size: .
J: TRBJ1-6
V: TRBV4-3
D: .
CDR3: CASSPLTDGDSPLHF
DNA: TGCGCCAGCAGCCCTCTGACAGATGGGGATTCACCCCTCCACTTT

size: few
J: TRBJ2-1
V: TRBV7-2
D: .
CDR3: CASSFSAPNEQFF
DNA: TGTGCCAGCAGCTTTTCGGCGCCGAATGAGCAGTTCTTC

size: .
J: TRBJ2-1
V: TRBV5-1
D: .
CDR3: CASTLNAVGEVDEQFF
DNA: TGCGCCAGCACCCTGAACGCGGTCGGGGAAGTGGATGAGCAGTTCTTC

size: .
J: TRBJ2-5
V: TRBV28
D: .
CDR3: CASSLGQGGQYF
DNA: TGTGCCAGCAGCCTGGGCCAAGGCGGCCAGTACTTC

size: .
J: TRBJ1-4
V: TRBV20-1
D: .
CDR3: CSARRGAGPNEKLFF
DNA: TGCAGTGCTAGAAGAGGGGCCGGTCCCAATGAAAAACTGTTTTTT

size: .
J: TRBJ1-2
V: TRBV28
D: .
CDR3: CASSSWGEQGGIGGYTF
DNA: TGTGCCAGCTCGTCCTGGGGCGAACAGGGAGGGATCGGAGGCTACACCTTC

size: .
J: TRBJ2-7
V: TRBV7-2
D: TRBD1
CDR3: CASFRDRGYGQYF
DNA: TGTGCCAGCTTTAGGGACAGGGGCTACGGGCAGTACTTC

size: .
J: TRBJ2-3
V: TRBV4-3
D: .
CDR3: CASSQDRQKAPTDTQYF
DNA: TGCGCCAGCAGCCAAGATAGACAGAAGGCACCCACAGATACGCAGTATTTT

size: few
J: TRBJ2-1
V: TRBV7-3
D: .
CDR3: CASSLGGGAGSDNEQFF
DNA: TGTGCCAGCAGCTTAGGGGGTGGGGCGGGATCCGACAATGAGCAGTTCTTC

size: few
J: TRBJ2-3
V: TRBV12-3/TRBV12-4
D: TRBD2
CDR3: CASSFSGILDTQYF
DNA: TGTGCCAGCAGTTTTAGCGGGATCCTTGATACGCAGTATTTT

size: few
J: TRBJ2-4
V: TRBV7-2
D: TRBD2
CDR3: CASSVQGLAGAKNIQYF
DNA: TGTGCCAGCAGCGTACAGGGACTAGCGGGAGCCAAAAACATTCAGTACTTC

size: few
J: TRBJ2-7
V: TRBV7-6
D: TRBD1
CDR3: CASSFNRGADYEQYF
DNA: TGTGCCAGCAGCTTTAACAGGGGGGCCGACTACGAGCAGTACTTC

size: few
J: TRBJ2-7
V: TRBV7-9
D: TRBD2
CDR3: CASSRWSGRTHREQYF
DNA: TGTGCCAGCAGCCGCTGGAGCGGGAGGACCCATCGCGAGCAGTACTTC

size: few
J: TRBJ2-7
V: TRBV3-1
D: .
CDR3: CASSPSSGSYEQYF
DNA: TGTGCCAGCAGCCCGAGTAGCGGTTCCTACGAGCAGTACTTC

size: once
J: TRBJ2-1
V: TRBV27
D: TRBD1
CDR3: CASSLLWDRGDNEQFF
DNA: TGTGCCAGCAGTTTATTGTGGGACAGGGGGGACAATGAGCAGTTCTTC

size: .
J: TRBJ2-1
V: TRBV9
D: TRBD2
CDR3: CASSATAGTSGRVKNEQFF
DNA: TGTGCCAGCAGCGCTACGGCCGGGACTAGCGGGAGGGTGAAGAATGAGCAGTTCTTC

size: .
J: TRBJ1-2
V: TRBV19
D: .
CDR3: CASSEKGASGYGYTF
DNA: TGTGCCAGTAGTGAGAAGGGAGCAAGTGGCTATGGCTACACCTTC

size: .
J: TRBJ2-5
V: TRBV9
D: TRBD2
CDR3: CASSAIGGLAEETQYF
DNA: TGTGCCAGCAGCGCCATTGGAGGACTAGCGGAAGAGACCCAGTACTTC